This T cell receptor beta chain was captured in a study of radiation and T cells in renal cell carcinoma. As regards this clone: The antigen remains unidentified.

This CDR3 is built from 15 residues. With 2 bases removed from V and 0 bases from J, the gap between germline ends came to 9 bases. Germline V gene sequence: CDR1 LNHNV, CDR2 YYDKDF (reference sequence). Time point: blood 4 weeks post-SBRT, at nephrectomy. Stated treatment: 15 Gy SBRT to primary tumor, nephrectomy 4 weeks later. Blood was sampled at baseline, 2 weeks and 4 weeks after SBRT. Clear cell pathology was present in this patient's renal cell carcinoma. Findings and limits, study-wide: In blood, top tumor clones expanded by 2 weeks, shrinking by 4.

Libraries were prepared by immunoSEQ multiplex PCR; TCRdb keeps only in-frame clonotypes and omits some of them. Of around 30,000 clones listed, approximately 84% are singletons. The TCR comes from a man in his sixties with renal cell carcinoma. The sample consisted of blood, taken from a patient whose treatment included radiotherapy and nephrectomy. The chain joins TRBV15 to TRBJ2-3; no firm D call. CDR3 amino acids: CATSRSQPSTDTQYF. The CDR3 DNA follows: TGTGCCACCAGCAGATCCCAGCCTAGCACAGATACGCAGTATTTT.